This T cell receptor beta chain was obtained from a study of blood T cell repertoires in COVID-19. Turning to the study itself: T cells, B-cell-depleted T cells, or PBMCs supplied cDNA or gDNA.

Per the study methods: Estimates of nucleated cell counts were drawn from the amplification of reference gene primers. TCRdb's copy holds only in-frame clones and misses some; the assay was immunoSEQ multiplex PCR. V, J and clone size were drawn from that table, and D and trimming were deduced from the DNA. The table has more than 100,000 clones, about 83% seen once. What was sequenced was PBMCs or T cells enriched from blood (not recorded which). This TCR came from a woman aged 25 to 39 who had recovered from COVID-19.

CDR3 sequence (DNA): TGCAGTGCTGTGGGGGGAAACATTCAGTACTTC. This sequence encodes CSAVGGNIQYF. V usage is TRBV20-1 and J usage is TRBJ2-4; tentative D call: TRBD2 (6 bases). Trimming took 5 bases from V and 6 from J, leaving 8 bases between them. This CDR3 region has 11 residues. In germline, CDR1 is DFQATT, CDR2 SNEGSKA (reference sequence).